The 5 T cell receptor beta chains below were found in one sample sequenced in a study of CD4 T cells in relation to SARS-CoV-2 and coronaviruses. Profiled with immunoSEQ multiplex PCR; TCRdb holds only in-frame clones, not every one. In the table there are under 70,000 clones, about nine tenths of which are singletons. Unexposed donor CD4+ T cells date from about 2010-2018, before the COVID-19 pandemic. The specimen was memory CD4+ T cells from PBMCs. All receptors come from a human donor in good health.

This chain connects TRBV10-3 to TRBJ2-7, with 8 nucleotides matching TRBD1. CDR1 and CDR2 from the germline V gene are ENHRY and SYGVKD. V was pared by 5 bases and J by 6 bases, with 12 bases of the junction left unmatched. This CDR3 has 15 residues. The CDR3 DNA sequence: TGTGCCATCAGTTCCATTACGACAGGGGAAGGCGAGCAGTACTTC. Translated: CAISSITTGEGEQYF.

The chain carries TRBV9 and TRBJ2-1; 13 nucleotides match TRBD2. The V gene's germline CDR1 is SGDLS and CDR2 YYNGEE. The CDR3 is 20 amino acids. Trimming at V came to 0 bases and at J to 0 bases, leaving 9 bases not matched to a gene. CDR3 bases: TGTGCCAGCAGCGTAGGAGGGACTAGCGGGGCTAAGAGCTCCTACAATGAGCAGTTCTTC. Protein product: CASSVGGTSGAKSSYNEQFF.

This sequence joins TRBV18 and TRBJ2-3; D gene uncertain. Looked up from germline, CDR1 is KGHSH and CDR2 is LQKENI. V dropped 3 bases and J dropped 3 bases, with 10 bases sitting between them. The CDR3 totals 14 residues. The CDR3 nucleotides read TGTGCCAGCTCACCGTATCTGGGTACAGATACGCAGTATTTT. Translation gives CASSPYLGTDTQYF.

This sequence joins TRBV5-1 and TRBJ2-7; D is possibly TRBD1 (7 bases). Trimming removed 4 bases from V and 1 base from J, with 18 bases in between. Germline loops: CDR1 SGHRS, CDR2 YFSETQ. The CDR3 extends over 16 amino acids. The DNA for the CDR3 is TGCGCCAGCAGCCCTAGCGTGGCAGGGGGGTCCTACGAGCAGTACTTC. It translates to CASSPSVAGGSYEQYF.

The rearrangement links TRBV6-1 to TRBJ2-5; TRBD1 is a possible D gene (5 bases). The CDR3 has 19 amino acids. V shed 1 base and J shed 5 bases, with 26 bases lying between them. Germline loops: CDR1 MNHNS, CDR2 SASEGT. The CDR3 DNA reads TGTGCCAGCAGTGAAGTTGAGTGGGCTCGGACACCGAGGATGGAGACCCAGTACTTC. Encoded protein: CASSEVEWARTPRMETQYF.